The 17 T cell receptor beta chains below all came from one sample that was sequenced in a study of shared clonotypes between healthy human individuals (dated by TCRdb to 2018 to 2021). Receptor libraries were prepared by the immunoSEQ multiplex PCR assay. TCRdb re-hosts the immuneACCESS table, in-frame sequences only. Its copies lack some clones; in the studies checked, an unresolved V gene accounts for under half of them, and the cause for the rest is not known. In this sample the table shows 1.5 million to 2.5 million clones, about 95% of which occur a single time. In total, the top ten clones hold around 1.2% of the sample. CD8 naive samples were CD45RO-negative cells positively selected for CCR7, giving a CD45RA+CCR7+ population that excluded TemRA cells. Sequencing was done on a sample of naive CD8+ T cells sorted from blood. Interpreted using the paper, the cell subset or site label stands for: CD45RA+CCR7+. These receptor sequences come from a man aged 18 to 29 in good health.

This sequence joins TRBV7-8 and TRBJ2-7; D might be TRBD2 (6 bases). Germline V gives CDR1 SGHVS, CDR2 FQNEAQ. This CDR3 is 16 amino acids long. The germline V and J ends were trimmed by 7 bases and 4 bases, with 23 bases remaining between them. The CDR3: CASTPKDGTGLYEQYF. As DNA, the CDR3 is TGTGCCAGCACCCCCAAAGACGGGACTGGACTATACGAGCAGTACTTC.

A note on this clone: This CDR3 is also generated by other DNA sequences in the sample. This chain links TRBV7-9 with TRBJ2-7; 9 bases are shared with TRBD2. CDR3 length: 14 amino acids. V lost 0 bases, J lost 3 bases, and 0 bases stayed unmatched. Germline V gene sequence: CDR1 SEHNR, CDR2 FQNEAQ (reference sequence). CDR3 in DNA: TGTGCCAGCAGCTTAGCAGCGGGGGGCTACGAGCAGTACTTC. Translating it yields CASSLAAGGYEQYF.

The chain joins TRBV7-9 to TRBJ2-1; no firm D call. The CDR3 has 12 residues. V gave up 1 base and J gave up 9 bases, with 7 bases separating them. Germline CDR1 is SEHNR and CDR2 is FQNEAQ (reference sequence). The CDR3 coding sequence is TGTGCCAGCAGCTTAGATCCGGCTGAGCAGTTCTTC. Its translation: CASSLDPAEQFF.

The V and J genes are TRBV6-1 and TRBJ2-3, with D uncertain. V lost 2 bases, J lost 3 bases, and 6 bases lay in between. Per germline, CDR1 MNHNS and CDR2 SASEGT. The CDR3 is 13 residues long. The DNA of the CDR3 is TGTGCCAGCAGTGAACACCAGACAGATACGCAGTATTTT. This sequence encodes CASSEHQTDTQYF.

Here the CDR3 DNA reads TGTGCCAGCAGCTACGCCGGGACAGGGGGACAAGAGACCCAGTACTTC. As protein: CASSYAGTGGQETQYF. The V and J genes are TRBV13 and TRBJ2-5; TRBD1 agrees at 11 bases. This CDR3 spans 16 amino acids. V lost 4 bases to trimming and J lost 2 bases; unmatched junction nucleotides: 6. The germline V gene has CDR1 PRHDT and CDR2 FYEKMQ (reference sequence).

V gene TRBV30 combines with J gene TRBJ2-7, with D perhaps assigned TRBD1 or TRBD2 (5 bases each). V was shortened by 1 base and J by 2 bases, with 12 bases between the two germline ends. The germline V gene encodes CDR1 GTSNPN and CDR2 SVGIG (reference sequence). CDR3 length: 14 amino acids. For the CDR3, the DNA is TGTGCCTGGAGTGCTGGGACCAACGCCTACGAGCAGTACTTC. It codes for CAWSAGTNAYEQYF. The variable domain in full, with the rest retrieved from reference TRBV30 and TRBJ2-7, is SQTIHQWPATLVQPVGSPLSLECTVEGTSNPNLYWYRQAAGRGLQLLFYSVGIGQISSEVPQNLSASRPQDRQFILSSKKLLLSDSGFYLCAWSAGTNAYEQYFGPGTRLTVT.

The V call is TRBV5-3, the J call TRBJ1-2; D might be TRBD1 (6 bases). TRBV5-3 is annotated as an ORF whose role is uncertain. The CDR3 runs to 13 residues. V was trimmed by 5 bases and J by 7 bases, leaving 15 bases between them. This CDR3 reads CARRPGQKVGYTF. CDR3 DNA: TGTGCCAGAAGACCTGGACAGAAGGTTGGCTACACCTTC.

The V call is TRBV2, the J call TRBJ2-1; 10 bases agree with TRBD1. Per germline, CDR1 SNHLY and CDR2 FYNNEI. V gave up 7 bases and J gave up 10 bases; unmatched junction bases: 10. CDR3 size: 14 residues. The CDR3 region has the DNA TGTGCCAGCACCGGGGGGACAGGGGCGAGGGAGCAGTTCTTC. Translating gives CASTGGTGAREQFF. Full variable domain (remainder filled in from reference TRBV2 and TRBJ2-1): EPEVTQTPSHQVTQMGQEVILRCVPISNHLYFYWYRQILGQKVEFLVSFYNNEISEKSEIFDDQFSVERPDGSNFTLKIRSTKLEDSAMYFCASTGGTGAREQFFGPGTRLTVL.

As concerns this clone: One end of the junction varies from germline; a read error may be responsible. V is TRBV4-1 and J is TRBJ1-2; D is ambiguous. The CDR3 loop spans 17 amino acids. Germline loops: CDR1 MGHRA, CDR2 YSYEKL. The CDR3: CASSQEDQRLLNDGYTF. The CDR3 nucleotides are TGCGCCAGCAGCCAAGAAGATCAAAGGCTCCTTAACGATGGCTACACCTTC.

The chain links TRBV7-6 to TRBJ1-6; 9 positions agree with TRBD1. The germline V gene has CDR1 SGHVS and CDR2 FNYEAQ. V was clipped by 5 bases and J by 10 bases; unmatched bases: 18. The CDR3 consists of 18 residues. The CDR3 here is CASSPRDRAARIPSPLHF. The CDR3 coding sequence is TGTGCCAGCAGCCCGCGGGACAGGGCAGCCCGGATCCCCTCACCCCTCCACTTT.

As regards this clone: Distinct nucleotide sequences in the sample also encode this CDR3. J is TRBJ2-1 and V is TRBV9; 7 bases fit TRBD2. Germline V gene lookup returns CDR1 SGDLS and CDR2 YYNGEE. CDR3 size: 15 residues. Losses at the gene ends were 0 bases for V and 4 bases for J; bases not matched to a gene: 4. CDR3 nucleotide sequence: TGTGCCAGCAGCGTAGGCGGGAGTGGATACAATGAGCAGTTCTTC. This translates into CASSVGGSGYNEQFF.

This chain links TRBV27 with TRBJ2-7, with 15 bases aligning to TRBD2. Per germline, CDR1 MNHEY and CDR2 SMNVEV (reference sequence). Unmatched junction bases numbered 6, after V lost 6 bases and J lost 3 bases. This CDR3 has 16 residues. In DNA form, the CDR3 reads TGTGCCAGCAGCCCAGGACTAGCGGGAGGGAACTACGAGCAGTACTTC. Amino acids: CASSPGLAGGNYEQYF.

CDR3 region: CASSGVGEAFF. The CDR3 DNA sequence: TGTGCCAGCTCTGGGGTGGGTGAAGCTTTCTTT. The rearrangement links TRBV18 to TRBJ1-1; D ambiguous. CDR3 length: 11 residues. Germline V gene data show CDR1 as KGHSH and CDR2 as LQKENI. V shed 6 bases and J shed 7 bases, with 9 bases lying between them.

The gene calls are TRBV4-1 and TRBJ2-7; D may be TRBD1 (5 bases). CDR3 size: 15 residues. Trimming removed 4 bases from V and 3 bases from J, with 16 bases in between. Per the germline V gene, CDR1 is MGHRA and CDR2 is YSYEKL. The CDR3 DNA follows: TGCGCCAGCAGCCCACAACAAAGGGGAAGCTACGAGCAGTACTTC. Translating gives CASSPQQRGSYEQYF.

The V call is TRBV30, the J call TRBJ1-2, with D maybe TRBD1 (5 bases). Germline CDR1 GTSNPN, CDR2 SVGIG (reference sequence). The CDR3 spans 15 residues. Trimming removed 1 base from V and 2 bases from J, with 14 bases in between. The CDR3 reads CAWSDSGLWNYGYTF. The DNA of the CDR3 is TGTGCCTGGAGTGATTCAGGGTTATGGAACTATGGCTACACCTTC.

CDR3 in amino acids: CASSPFSREGTGELFF. CDR3 nucleotides: TGTGCCAGCTCACCATTCTCGCGGGAGGGAACCGGGGAGCTGTTTTTT. V is TRBV18 and J is TRBJ2-2; the match to TRBD2 covers 9 bases. There are 16 residues in the CDR3. After removal of 2 bases from V and 5 bases from J, the junction contained 6 bases not matched to a gene. Germline V gene data show CDR1 as KGHSH and CDR2 as LQKENI.

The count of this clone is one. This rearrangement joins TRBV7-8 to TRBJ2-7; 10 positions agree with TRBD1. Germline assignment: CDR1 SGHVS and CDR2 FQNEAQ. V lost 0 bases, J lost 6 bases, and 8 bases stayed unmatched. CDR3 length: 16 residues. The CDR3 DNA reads TGTGCCAGCAGCTTAGCGGGGGAGGGACAGGGGCGCGAGCAGTACTTC. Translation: CASSLAGEGQGREQYF.